The 26 T cell receptor beta chains reported below all come from one sample, sequenced in a study of T-cell reconstitution after alpha-beta-depleted transplantation in children. Library preparation (for TCRbeta) was performed with unique molecular identifiers. TCRdb reprocessed the PCR reads via MiXCR and lists one record per CDR3 protein. Of roughly 310,000 distinct CDR3 sequences listed, approximately 23% are singletons. Sequenced material: PBMCs, mostly from graft donor cells, taken 180 days after TCRalphabeta/CD19-depleted stem cell transplant. These receptors came from a male patient younger than 18 who had a stem cell transplant for acute lymphoblastic leukemia, so the T cells may come from the graft donor.

This clonotype appeared a few times. This chain connects TRBV9 to TRBJ2-7; 14 nucleotides align to TRBD2. V lost 4 bases to trimming and J lost 3 bases; unmatched junction nucleotides: 9. This CDR3 has 17 amino acids. Germline lookup yields CDR1 SGDLS and CDR2 YYNGEE. The CDR3 loop reads CASSPSPGTSGSYEQYF. For the CDR3, the DNA is TGTGCCAGCAGCCCTAGCCCAGGGACTAGCGGGAGCTACGAGCAGTACTTC.

The chain joins TRBV6-5 to TRBJ1-1, with D unresolved. The CDR3 runs to 13 residues. Per germline, CDR1 MNHEY and CDR2 SVGAGI. Trimming removed 3 bases at V and 4 bases at J, with 9 bases between. CDR3 sequence (DNA): TGTGCCAGCAGTTATCGACGGCTCACTGAAGCTTTCTTT. Residues: CASSYRRLTEAFF.

CDR3 bases: TGTGCCACCAGTGATCGAGGGGGGACGAGGGCTGAAGCTTTCTTT. Protein product: CATSDRGGTRAEAFF. The chain carries TRBV24-1 and TRBJ1-1, with TRBD1 as a possible D gene (6 bases). Germline V gene lookup returns CDR1 KGHDR and CDR2 SFDVKD. V was clipped by 3 bases and J by 6 bases, with 16 bases between them. The CDR3 sequence is 15 residues long.

The chain uses TRBV5-1 and TRBJ2-3, with D perhaps matching TRBD1 or TRBD2 (5 bases each). Germline loops: CDR1 SGHRS, CDR2 YFSETQ. With 5 bases removed from V and 6 bases from J, the gap between germline ends came to 16 bases. The CDR3 is 14 amino acids. The CDR3 here is CASSWDARRDTQYF. The CDR3 region has the DNA TGCGCCAGCAGTTGGGACGCCCGTAGGGATACGCAGTATTTT.

J is TRBJ1-2 and V is TRBV7-9, with D perhaps matching TRBD1 (5 bases). The CDR3 spans 13 residues. Germline V gene data show CDR1 as SEHNR and CDR2 as FQNEAQ (reference sequence). V was pared by 8 bases and J by 5 bases, with 15 bases between. CDR3 region: CASGDSEKYGYTF. DNA for the CDR3: TGTGCCAGCGGCGACAGTGAGAAATATGGCTACACCTTC.

The chain has TRBV20-1 and TRBJ1-5; D might be TRBD1 (6 bases). Germline CDR1 reads DFQATT; CDR2 reads SNEGSKA (reference sequence). The length of the CDR3 is 16 residues. Trimming removed 2 bases at V and 4 bases at J, with 18 bases between. CDR3 in DNA: TGCAGTGCTAGAAATTCCCGACAGGCCCTTAATCAGCCCCAGCATTTT. It is translated as CSARNSRQALNQPQHF.

This clonotype appeared once. The junction departs from the called germline gene at one end, perhaps through a read error. The CDR3 bases are TGTGCCAGCAGCCCTCGGACAGGGAACTCCTACAATAAGCAGTTCTTC. Its protein is CASSPRTGNSYNKQFF. The chain couples TRBV7-3 to TRBJ2-1, with TRBD1 matching over 8 bases. The CDR3 length is 16 residues. CDR1 SGHTA and CDR2 FQGTGA come from the germline V gene.

The CDR3 DNA reads as TGTGCCAGCAGTTACTCGGAGGCTAACTATGGCTACACCTTC. Encoded protein: CASSYSEANYGYTF. This chain uses TRBV6-5 with TRBJ1-2; D gene uncertain. Germline CDR1 and CDR2: MNHEY and SVGAGI. V shed 0 bases and J shed 0 bases, with 5 bases lying between them. The CDR3 length is 14 residues.

V gene TRBV5-1 combines with J gene TRBJ2-1; D is ambiguous. Germline CDR1 is SGHRS and CDR2 is YFSETQ. This CDR3 contains 16 residues. Trimming removed 0 bases from V and 3 bases from J, with 13 bases in between. The CDR3, as DNA: TGCGCCAGCAGCTTGGGTACTACCCTTATCTACAATGAGCAGTTCTTC. Its protein product is CASSLGTTLIYNEQFF.

This chain joins TRBV9 and TRBJ2-7; 8 bases match TRBD2. J lost 4 bases, V lost 3 bases, and 6 bases had no gene match. The CDR3 is 14 amino acids. The germline V gene encodes CDR1 SGDLS and CDR2 YYNGEE. CDR3 sequence (DNA): TGTGCCAGCAGCGCGCGGGAGGTGGGTTACGAGCAGTACTTC. This translates into CASSAREVGYEQYF.

The chain carries TRBV9 and TRBJ2-7, with 9 bases identical to TRBD2. Germline V gene lookup returns CDR1 SGDLS and CDR2 YYNGEE. Germline trimming cut 6 bases from V and 6 bases from J; bases unmatched to any gene: 7. This CDR3 is built from 13 residues. The CDR3 nucleotides are TGTGCCAGCAATGCGGGAGGGCCAAGCGAGCAGTACTTC. It yields the protein CASNAGGPSEQYF. The whole variable domain, remainder taken from reference TRBV9 and TRBJ2-7, is DSGVTQTPKHLITATGQRVTLRCSPRSGDLSVYWYQQSLDQGLQFLIQYYNGEERAKGNILERFSAQQFPDLHSELNLSSLELGDSALYFCASNAGGPSEQYFGPGTRLTVT.

This clonotype was seen a few times. V usage is TRBV5-1 and J usage is TRBJ2-7, with a weak D call TRBD2 (5 bases). Trimming pared 0 bases from V and 2 bases from J, leaving 18 bases between. The germline V gene encodes CDR1 SGHRS and CDR2 YFSETQ. This CDR3 region has 17 residues. The CDR3 nucleotides are TGCGCCAGCAGCTTGGCCACCTGGGGAGACCTCCCCTACGAGCAGTACTTC. It is translated as CASSLATWGDLPYEQYF.

J is TRBJ2-5 and V is TRBV12-3 or TRBV12-4; D is perhaps TRBD1 (5 bases). The CDR3 runs 14 residues. The V and J ends lost 5 bases and 2 bases respectively, with 12 bases between them. CDR3 residues: CASSQGFQQETQYF. CDR3 DNA: TGTGCCAGCAGTCAGGGTTTCCAACAAGAGACCCAGTACTTC.

This clonotype occurred a few times. The chain couples TRBV5-1 to TRBJ2-5; no clear D. The CDR3 covers 14 residues. Germline CDR1 is SGHRS and CDR2 is YFSETQ. V gave up 1 base and J gave up 5 bases, with 12 bases separating them. CDR3 loop: CASSLLSAPETQYF. CDR3 in DNA: TGCGCCAGCAGCTTGCTCAGCGCGCCTGAGACCCAGTACTTC. Complete variable domain (other parts from reference TRBV5-1 and TRBJ2-5): KAGVTQTPRYLIKTRGQQVTLSCSPISGHRSVSWYQQTPGQGLQFLFEYFSETQRNKGNFPGRFSGRQFSNSRSEMNVSTLELGDSALYLCASSLLSAPETQYFGPGTRLLVL.

V gene TRBV10-3 combines with J gene TRBJ2-7, with D possibly TRBD1 on 5 matching bases. The V gene's germline CDR1 is ENHRY and CDR2 SYGVKD. The V end lost 3 bases, the J end lost 4 bases, and 19 bases lay between the germline ends. The CDR3 is 16 amino acids. This CDR3 reads CAISDIMGTGPYEQYF. Written as DNA, the CDR3 is TGTGCCATCAGTGACATAATGGGAACAGGACCTTACGAGCAGTACTTC.

There are a few counts of this clonotype. This chain links TRBV12-3 or TRBV12-4 with TRBJ2-7; tentative D call: TRBD1 (7 bases). With 3 bases removed from V and 5 bases from J, the gap between germline ends came to 17 bases. The CDR3 has 15 amino acids. The CDR3 reads CASSFQGGLIDEQYF. For the CDR3, the DNA is TGTGCCAGCAGTTTTCAGGGGGGCCTTATCGACGAGCAGTACTTC.

The table lists this clonotype with a few counts. The chain uses TRBV14 and TRBJ1-1, with D uncertain. The CDR3 has 13 residues. The germline CDR1 and CDR2 sequences are SGHDN and FVKESK. The germline V and J ends were trimmed by 5 bases and 1 base, with 8 bases remaining between them. For the CDR3, the DNA is TGTGCCAGCAGCGTACACGGGAACACTGAAGCTTTCTTT. It translates to CASSVHGNTEAFF.

The gene calls are TRBV14 and TRBJ2-5; D is unresolved. Germline V gene sequence: CDR1 SGHDN, CDR2 FVKESK. Trimming shortened V by 0 bases and J by 2 bases, and 7 bases separated the two germline ends. This CDR3 has 14 residues. The CDR3, as DNA: TGTGCCAGCAGCCAAGATCACGTGCAAGAGACCCAGTACTTC. Translated: CASSQDHVQETQYF.

The chain has TRBV7-8 and TRBJ2-7, with D perhaps matching TRBD2 (5 bases). V was cut by 8 bases and J by 5 bases, with 22 bases left in between. CDR1 is SGHVS and CDR2 is FQNEAQ in the germline V gene. This CDR3 comprises 15 residues. The CDR3 here is CASRRVAGPTHEQYF. CDR3 DNA: TGTGCCAGCCGGCGGGTGGCGGGTCCTACCCACGAGCAGTACTTC.

This chain's CDR3 is CATSDSGTSLNEQFF. The CDR3 DNA reads TGTGCCACCAGTGATAGTGGGACTAGCCTCAATGAGCAGTTCTTC. This chain joins TRBV24-1 and TRBJ2-1; 9 bases are a match to TRBD2. Germline V gene data show CDR1 as KGHDR and CDR2 as SFDVKD. This CDR3 region has 15 residues. The V and J ends lost 3 bases and 6 bases, in that order; junction bases with no gene match: 5.

The chain links TRBV12-3 or TRBV12-4 to TRBJ2-7; tentatively, D is TRBD1 (6 bases). Trimming took 1 base from V and 10 from J, leaving 20 bases between them. The CDR3 runs to 15 residues. The DNA of the CDR3 is TGTGCCAGCAGTTTAGATGGCGTGAGACAGGACATCCAGTACTTC. It is translated as CASSLDGVRQDIQYF.

The chain joins TRBV10-3 to TRBJ2-5; possibly TRBD2 for D (5 bases). The CDR3 totals 14 residues. Trimming cost V 3 bases and J 3 bases, with 11 bases left between them. Germline assignment: CDR1 ENHRY and CDR2 SYGVKD. CDR3 region: CAISDGSRKETQYF. CDR3 sequence (DNA): TGTGCCATCAGTGATGGGAGTAGAAAAGAGACCCAGTACTTC.

This clonotype was seen a few times. The chain joins TRBV7-9 to TRBJ2-7, with D tentatively TRBD1 (6 bases). V gave up 5 bases and J gave up 0 bases, with 11 bases separating them. CDR3 size: 14 residues. Germline V CDR1 and CDR2: SEHNR, FQNEAQ (reference sequence). The CDR3 spells CASSVTGGSYEQYF. In nucleotides, the CDR3 is TGTGCCAGCAGCGTGACAGGCGGCTCCTACGAGCAGTACTTC.

The rearrangement links TRBV20-1 to TRBJ1-6, with TRBD1 identical over 8 bases. V trimming: 7 bases; J trimming: 4 bases; junction bases outside the gene matches: 9. This CDR3 region has 15 residues. CDR1 and CDR2 (germline): DFQATT, SNEGSKA (reference sequence). CDR3 region: CSVGQGLGYNSPLHF. CDR3 sequence (DNA): TGCAGTGTTGGACAGGGCCTGGGGTATAATTCACCCCTCCACTTT.

This chain links TRBV11-2 with TRBJ1-3; D call uncertain. Germline values: CDR1 SGHAT, CDR2 FQNNGV. The CDR3 sequence is 15 residues long. Trimming took off 0 bases at V and 3 bases at J, with 9 bases between the two ends. The CDR3 reads CASSLDGARGNTIYF. CDR3 nucleotides: TGTGCCAGCAGCTTAGATGGAGCCCGTGGAAACACCATATATTTT. The whole variable domain, remainder taken from reference TRBV11-2 and TRBJ1-3, is EAGVAQSPRYKIIEKRQSVAFWCNPISGHATLYWYQQILGQGPKLLIQFQNNGVVDDSQLPKDRFSAERLKGVDSTLKIQPAKLEDSAVYLCASSLDGARGNTIYFGEGSWLTVV.

The rearrangement uses TRBV5-1 and TRBJ1-3, with 8 bases identical to TRBD1. The length of the CDR3 is 14 residues. V lost 4 bases, J lost 2 bases, and 2 bases stayed unmatched. The germline gives CDR1 SGHRS, CDR2 YFSETQ. In DNA form, the CDR3 reads TGCGCCAGCAGCGGACAGGGCCCTGGAAACACCATATATTTT. It specifies CASSGQGPGNTIYF.